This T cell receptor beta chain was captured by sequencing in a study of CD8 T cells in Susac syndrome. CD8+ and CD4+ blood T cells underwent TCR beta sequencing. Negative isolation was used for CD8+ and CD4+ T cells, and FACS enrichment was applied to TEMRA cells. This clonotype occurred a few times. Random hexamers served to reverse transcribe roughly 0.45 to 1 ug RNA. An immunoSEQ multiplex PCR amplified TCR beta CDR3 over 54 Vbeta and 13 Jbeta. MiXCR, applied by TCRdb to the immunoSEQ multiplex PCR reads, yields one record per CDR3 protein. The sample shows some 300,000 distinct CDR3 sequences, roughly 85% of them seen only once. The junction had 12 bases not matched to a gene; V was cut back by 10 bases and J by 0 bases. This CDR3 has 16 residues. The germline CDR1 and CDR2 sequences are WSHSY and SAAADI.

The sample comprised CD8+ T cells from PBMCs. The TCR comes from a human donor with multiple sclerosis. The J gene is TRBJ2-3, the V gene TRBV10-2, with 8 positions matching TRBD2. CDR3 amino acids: CAMAAGELYSTDTQYF. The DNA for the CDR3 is TGCGCCATGGCAGCGGGGGAACTATATAGCACAGATACGCAGTATTTT.